Below are 3 T cell receptor beta chains sequenced from a single sample in a study of Graves' ophthalmopathy and Graves' hyperthyroidism. RNA served as the template for amplifying TCR beta CDR3 regions. RT-PCR in the first round used HTBI primers; a second-round multiplex PCR followed. TCRdb redid the calling of the multiplex PCR reads with MiXCR, one entry per CDR3 protein. The sample consists of roughly 230,000 distinct CDR3 sequences, 20% to 25% of them appearing once. Sequences were obtained from peripheral blood. The receptors stem from a woman aged 45-59 years with Graves' ophthalmopathy.

The rearrangement links TRBV5-1 to TRBJ2-2; the D gene is possibly TRBD2 (6 bases). Deletions cut 4 bases from V and 6 bases from J, with 10 bases between. CDR1 and CDR2 from the germline V gene are SGHRS and YFSETQ. This CDR3 has 13 amino acids. The CDR3 is CASSPRGSGELFF. The CDR3 DNA follows: TGCGCCAGCAGCCCTCGGGGGTCCGGGGAGCTGTTTTTT.

V gene TRBV12-3 or TRBV12-4 combines with J gene TRBJ2-2; D is unclear. Trimming pared 6 bases from V and 0 bases from J, leaving 11 bases between. The CDR3 sequence is 15 residues long. The CDR3 DNA reads TGTGCCAGCAGCCCCGCGGACGCGAACACCGGGGAGCTGTTTTTT. Its translation is CASSPADANTGELFF.

In this sample, this clonotype turned up once. The rearrangement joins TRBV10-2 to TRBJ1-1; 8 bases map to TRBD1. CDR3 length: 15 residues. Germline CDR1 is WSHSY and CDR2 is SAAADI. After removal of 3 bases from V and 1 base from J, the junction contained 4 bases not matched to a gene. The CDR3 here is CASSDGQGRNTEAFF. CDR3 DNA sequence: TGCGCCAGCAGTGACGGACAGGGCAGGAACACTGAAGCTTTCTTT.